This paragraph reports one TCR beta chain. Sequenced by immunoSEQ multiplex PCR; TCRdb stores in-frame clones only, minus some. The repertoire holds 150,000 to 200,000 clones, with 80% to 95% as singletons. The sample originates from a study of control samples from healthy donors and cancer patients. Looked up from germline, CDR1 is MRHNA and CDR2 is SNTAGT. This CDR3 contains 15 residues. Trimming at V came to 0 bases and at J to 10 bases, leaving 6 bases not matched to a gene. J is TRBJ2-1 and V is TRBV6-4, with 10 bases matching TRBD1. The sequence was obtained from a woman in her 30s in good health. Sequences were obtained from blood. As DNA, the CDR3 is TGTGCCAGCAGTGACTCGGGGGACAGGGGCGACGAGCAGTTCTTC. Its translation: CASSDSGDRGDEQFF.